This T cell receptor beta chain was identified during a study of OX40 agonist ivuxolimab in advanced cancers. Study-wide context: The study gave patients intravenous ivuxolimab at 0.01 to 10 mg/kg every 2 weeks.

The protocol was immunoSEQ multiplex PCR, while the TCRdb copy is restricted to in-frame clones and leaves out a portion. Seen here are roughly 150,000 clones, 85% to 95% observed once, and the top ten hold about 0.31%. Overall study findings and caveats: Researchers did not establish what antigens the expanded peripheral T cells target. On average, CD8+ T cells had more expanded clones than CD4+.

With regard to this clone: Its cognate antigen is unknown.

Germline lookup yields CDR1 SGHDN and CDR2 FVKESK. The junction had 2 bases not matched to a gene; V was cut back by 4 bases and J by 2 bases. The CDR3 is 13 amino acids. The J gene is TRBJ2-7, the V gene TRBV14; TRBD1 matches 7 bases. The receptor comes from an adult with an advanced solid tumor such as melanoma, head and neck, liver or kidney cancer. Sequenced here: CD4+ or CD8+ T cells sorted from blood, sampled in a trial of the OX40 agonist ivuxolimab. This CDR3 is CASSLTGPYEQYF. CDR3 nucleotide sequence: TGTGCCAGCAGCCTGACAGGGCCCTACGAGCAGTACTTC.